The sequence of this T cell receptor beta chain was determined in a study of T cells in Graves' hyperthyroidism and ophthalmopathy. Germline V lookup: CDR1 MNHEY, CDR2 SVGEGT. V lost 2 bases to trimming and J lost 8 bases; unmatched junction nucleotides: 13. The CDR3 covers 18 residues. This clonotype was found many times. TCR beta CDR3 region amplification was performed from RNA transcripts. The TCR CDR3 first-round RT-PCR relied on the HTBI primer set. TCRdb used MiXCR to reprocess the multiplex PCR reads, holding one entry per CDR3 protein. The data show approximately 690,000 distinct CDR3 sequences, approximately 14% seen once. A patient was excluded if there was uncontrolled infection, other autoimmune disease, pregnancy or lactation.

The TCR comes from a woman aged 45-65 years with Graves' ophthalmopathy. The specimen sequenced was blood. The rearrangement joins TRBV6-2 or TRBV6-3 to TRBJ2-1, with 12 bases identical to TRBD2. CDR3 nucleotides: TGTGCCAGCAGTTACAGTCCGGGACTAGCGGGTCAGTTCTATGAGCAGTTCTTC. The encoded protein is CASSYSPGLAGQFYEQFF.